This T cell receptor beta chain was obtained from a study of T cell responses to AZD1222 COVID-19 vaccine. The study's findings and limits: The reported proportion of spike-specific TCRs targeting unmutated variant regions was nearly half. With dominance at 160-218 and 743-854, vaccine-associated CD4 TCRs spanned spike. Donor demographics were predominantly white British with a female majority; clonal diversity may be underestimated.

Clones were sequenced by immunoSEQ multiplex PCR, and TCRdb holds only the in-frame ones, with some missing. The data show some 150,000 clones, 90% to 95% seen once. The CDR3 sequence is 16 residues long. V was shortened by 4 bases and J by 3 bases, with 16 bases between the two germline ends. In germline, CDR1 is SEHNR, CDR2 FQNEAQ (reference sequence). Concerning this clone: Its specificity is unknown.

The chain is built from TRBV7-9 and TRBJ2-4, with D tentatively TRBD1 or TRBD2 (6 bases each). This TCR was sampled from an adult in good health. Material: peripheral blood, obtained on day 0 of AZD1222 vaccination. DNA for the CDR3: TGTGCCAGCAGCTCGACAATAGGGGGGCTCAAAAACATTCAGTACTTC. This codes for CASSSTIGGLKNIQYF.